The entry below gives a single T cell receptor (beta chain) sequence along with its context. This clone has just one count. Its specific antigen is unknown. Per-nucleotide qualities are absent, and no much larger clonotype sits a single base away. DNA was extracted from blood mononuclear cells, with the same DNA used for both TCR and STAT3 sequencing. TCRbeta libraries were sequenced on an Illumina MiSeq, and an average of roughly 39,000 productive templates per sample was obtained. The immunoSEQ assay, which uses multiplex PCR amplification, was used to generate TCRbeta CDR3 libraries. In the authors' own workflow: Following a previously defined approach, repertoire diversity was calculated, and values close to 0 point to extremely monoclonal samples. Here the immuneACCESS table is served through TCRdb, limited to in-frame sequences with V and J called. Missing clones are a known gap in these copies; in checked studies unresolved V genes cover under half, and the rest lacks a known reason. That table gives V, J and clone size, and the DNA gave D and trimming. Across this sample there are 8,500 to 11,000 clones, with 87% seen only once. The ten top clones hold 27% of the sample.

Based on the germline V gene, the CDR1 and CDR2 sequences are SGHRS and YFSETQ. V sheds 5 bases and J sheds 5 bases, leaving 10 bases between their ends. From the cysteine up to the phenylalanine, the CDR3 has a length of 13 residues. The DNA shown is the 39-base CDR3, in frame from base 1. This sample stems from a study of STAT3 mutations in large granular lymphocyte leukemia (dated by TCRdb to about 2019). With regard to the full study: In roughly half of the longitudinally sequenced T-LGLL patients, canonical activating STAT3 mutations were detected. Over half of the T-LGLL patients were given one or more immunosuppressive therapy regimens, and 30% to 45% of the treated patients had a hematologic response. Serial deep sequencing of TCRbeta CDR3 and STAT3 was performed in patients with T-cell large granular lymphocyte leukemia to reconstruct clonal hierarchy and dynamics. From an initial cohort of 200 to 250 LGL patients, under 20 representative T-LGLL cases were chosen for longitudinal sequencing of TCRbeta and STAT3. As controls, the study also included longitudinal sequencing of a couple of patients with natural killer LGL leukemia. Patients were sequenced at approximately 4.4 time points on average, with the number of samplings per patient ranging from 2 to 8.

Points the paper makes about the study in general: Since codominant clonotypes persisted in some patients, a small but highly pathogenic clone may have gone undetected. The burden of the dominant TCR clone was higher than the STAT3 mutant burden in several patients, which suggests that the STAT3 mutation arose secondarily inside a clone that had already expanded. Variable intervals between samplings and differing treatment regimens complicated linking therapy response to changes in TCR clonal burden. Because no samples were available when a clone first appeared, clonal expansion had to be inferred from samplings taken at other points. At least one immunodominant TCRbeta clonotype was identified in every T-LGLL patient, and multiple immunodominant subclonotypes were identified in about half of the T-LGLL patients. TCR clonotype switching after therapy was seen in about 30% of the 18 patients, with all newly emerging clones being STAT3 wild type.

Source material: peripheral blood mononuclear cells. In this chain, TRBV5-1 is recombined with TRBJ1-4; the D gene is perhaps TRBD1, from 5 matching bases. The clonotype originates from a man aged 60-69 years with T-cell large granular lymphocyte leukemia. Some clones in this sample may be carry-over from other donors' samples. The age is the age at diagnosis. The base sequence is TGCGCCAGCAGAAGGACACTAAATGAAAAACTGTTTTTT. It translates as CASRRTLNEKLFF.